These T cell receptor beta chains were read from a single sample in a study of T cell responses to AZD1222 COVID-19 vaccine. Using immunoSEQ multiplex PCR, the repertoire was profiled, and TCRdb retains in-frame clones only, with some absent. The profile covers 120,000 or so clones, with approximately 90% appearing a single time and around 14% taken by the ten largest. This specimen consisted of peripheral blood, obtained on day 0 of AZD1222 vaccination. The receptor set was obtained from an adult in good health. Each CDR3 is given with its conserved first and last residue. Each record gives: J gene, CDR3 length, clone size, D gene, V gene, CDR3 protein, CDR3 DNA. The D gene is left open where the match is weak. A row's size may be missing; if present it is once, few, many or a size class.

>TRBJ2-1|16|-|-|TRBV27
CASSLLAGDSYNEQFF
TGTGCCAGCAGTTTATTAGCAGGGGACTCCTACAATGAGCAGTTCTTC
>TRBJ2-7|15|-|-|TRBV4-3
CASSQFKGQNYEQYF
TGCGCCAGCAGCCAATTTAAAGGACAAAACTACGAGCAGTACTTC
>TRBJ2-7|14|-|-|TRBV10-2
CASSESRVRHEQYF
TGCGCCAGCAGTGAGTCAAGGGTGAGGCACGAGCAGTACTTC
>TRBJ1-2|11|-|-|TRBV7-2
CASSFGYGYTF
TGTGCCAGCAGCTTTGGGTATGGCTACACCTTC
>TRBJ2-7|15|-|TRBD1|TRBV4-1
CASSHHGTGLYEQYF
TGCGCCAGCAGCCACCACGGGACAGGACTCTACGAGCAGTACTTC
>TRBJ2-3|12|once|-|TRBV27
CASSLGTDTQYF
TGTGCCAGCAGTTTAGGGACAGATACGCAGTATTTT
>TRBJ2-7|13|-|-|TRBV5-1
CASSSTQGYEQYF
TGCGCCAGCAGCTCCACTCAGGGATACGAGCAGTACTTC
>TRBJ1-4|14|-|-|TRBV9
CASSVGETNEKLFF
TGTGCCAGCAGCGTAGGAGAAACTAATGAAAAACTGTTTTTT
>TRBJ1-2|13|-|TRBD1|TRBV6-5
CASAGQGIYGYTF
TGTGCCAGCGCCGGACAGGGAATTTATGGCTACACCTTC
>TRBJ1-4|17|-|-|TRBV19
CASTIPRGNLMDEKLFF
TGTGCCAGTACCATACCTAGGGGGAATTTAATGGATGAAAAACTGTTTTTT
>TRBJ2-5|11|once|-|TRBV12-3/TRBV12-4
CASSLAGTQYF
TGTGCCAGCAGTTTAGCAGGGACCCAGTACTTC
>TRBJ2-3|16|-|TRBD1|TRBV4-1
CASSRHEGANTDTQYF
TGCGCCAGCAGCAGACACGAGGGGGCCAACACAGATACGCAGTATTTT
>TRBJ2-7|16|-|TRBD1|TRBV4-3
CASSQDRGTGPTEQYF
TGCGCCAGCAGCCAAGATCGGGGGACAGGCCCCACGGAGCAGTACTTC
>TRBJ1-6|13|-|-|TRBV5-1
CASSLMADSPLHF
TGCGCCAGCAGCTTAATGGCTGATTCACCCCTCCACTTT
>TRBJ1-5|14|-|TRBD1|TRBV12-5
CASGRGQVVEPQHF
TGTGCTAGTGGGCGAGGACAGGTTGTTGAGCCCCAGCATTTT
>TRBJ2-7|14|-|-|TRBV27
CASSQGLEGYEQYF
TGTGCCAGCAGTCAGGGGTTGGAGGGCTACGAGCAGTACTTC
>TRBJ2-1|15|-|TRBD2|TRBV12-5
CASTATSGRATEQFF
TGTGCTTCCACAGCTACTAGCGGGAGGGCGACTGAGCAGTTCTTC